This is a list of T cell receptor beta chains from one sample in a study of cytomegalovirus exposure and HLA in healthy donors. TCRdb's copy holds only in-frame clones and misses some; the assay was immunoSEQ multiplex PCR. The table shows tens of thousands of clones, with approximately 80% occurring only once. The specimen was PBMCs. The source of these receptors is a man aged 18 to 29 in good health and CMV-seropositive. Both conserved end residues are part of each CDR3. The order of the fields is clone size, D gene, J gene, V gene, CDR3 DNA, CDR3 protein. A D gene is named only where the DNA matches it firmly. A clone size is listed for some rows: how often the clone was seen (once, few, many), or a class if it is expanded.

clone_size: -
d_call: TRBD1
j_call: TRBJ1-2
v_call: TRBV6-5
cdr3_nt: TGTGCCAGCAGTCCAGGGGGCAACTATGGCTACACCTTC
cdr3_aa: CASSPGGNYGYTF

clone_size: -
d_call: TRBD1
j_call: TRBJ2-7
v_call: TRBV30
cdr3_nt: TGTGCCTGGGACAGGGGGCGCGAGCAGTACTTC
cdr3_aa: CAWDRGREQYF

clone_size: -
d_call: -
j_call: TRBJ1-5
v_call: TRBV19
cdr3_nt: TGTGCCAGTAGTACTTCTAATCAGCCCCAGCATTTT
cdr3_aa: CASSTSNQPQHF

clone_size: -
d_call: TRBD1
j_call: TRBJ2-1
v_call: TRBV30
cdr3_nt: TGTGCCTGGAACCCCCCGGGACAGGGGGCAAATGAGCAGTTCTTC
cdr3_aa: CAWNPPGQGANEQFF

clone_size: once
d_call: TRBD1
j_call: TRBJ2-7
v_call: TRBV5-6
cdr3_nt: TGTGCCAGCAGCTCGGGACAGCTCTACGAGCAGTACTTC
cdr3_aa: CASSSGQLYEQYF

clone_size: once
d_call: -
j_call: TRBJ2-5
v_call: TRBV14
cdr3_nt: TGTGCCAGCAGCCAAGATTCTCCTTCGAGAGAGACCCAGTACTTC
cdr3_aa: CASSQDSPSRETQYF

clone_size: -
d_call: TRBD2
j_call: TRBJ2-1
v_call: TRBV6-1
cdr3_nt: TGTGCCAGCAGTGAAGTTGCTAGCGGATACAATGAGCAGTTCTTC
cdr3_aa: CASSEVASGYNEQFF

clone_size: -
d_call: -
j_call: TRBJ2-7
v_call: TRBV6-4
cdr3_nt: TGTGCCAGCAGTGGGCCTTGCTACGAGCAGTACTTC
cdr3_aa: CASSGPCYEQYF

clone_size: -
d_call: TRBD2
j_call: TRBJ2-1
v_call: TRBV6-5
cdr3_nt: TGTGCCAGCAGTTACTCCACTAGCGGGAGGAGGAATGAGCAGTTCTTC
cdr3_aa: CASSYSTSGRRNEQFF

clone_size: -
d_call: TRBD1
j_call: TRBJ2-7
v_call: TRBV7-6
cdr3_nt: TGTGCCAGCAGCTTGACAGGGCACCACGAGCAGTACTTC
cdr3_aa: CASSLTGHHEQYF

clone_size: -
d_call: -
j_call: TRBJ2-7
v_call: TRBV10-1
cdr3_nt: TGCGCCAGCAGTGAGTCAGGCGGAGAGGAGGAGCAGTACTTC
cdr3_aa: CASSESGGEEEQYF

clone_size: -
d_call: TRBD1
j_call: TRBJ2-7
v_call: TRBV10-3
cdr3_nt: TGTGCCATCGGACAGGGCGAAACCTACGAGCAGTACTTC
cdr3_aa: CAIGQGETYEQYF

clone_size: -
d_call: TRBD1
j_call: TRBJ2-7
v_call: TRBV30
cdr3_nt: TGTGCCTGGAGTGCCCCGGGACAGGGATTCTACGAGCAGTACTTC
cdr3_aa: CAWSAPGQGFYEQYF

clone_size: -
d_call: TRBD1
j_call: TRBJ2-1
v_call: TRBV29-1
cdr3_nt: TGCAGCGGGGACAGGGCAGCAGGAAGTGAGCAGTTCTTC
cdr3_aa: CSGDRAAGSEQFF

clone_size: -
d_call: TRBD1
j_call: TRBJ1-3
v_call: TRBV5-6
cdr3_nt: TGTGCCAGCAGCGTTGACAGGACAGGCACCATATATTTT
cdr3_aa: CASSVDRTGTIYF

clone_size: -
d_call: TRBD2
j_call: TRBJ2-3
v_call: TRBV29-1
cdr3_nt: TGCAGCGTTGTTAATCCTACTAGCGGGGGGGCGGATCTCAGCACAGATACGCAGTATTTT
cdr3_aa: CSVVNPTSGGADLSTDTQYF

clone_size: -
d_call: TRBD2
j_call: TRBJ2-7
v_call: TRBV7-6
cdr3_nt: TGTGCCAGCAGCTTCGGTACTAGCGCAAACTACGAGCAGTACTTC
cdr3_aa: CASSFGTSANYEQYF

clone_size: few
d_call: -
j_call: TRBJ2-3
v_call: TRBV7-6
cdr3_nt: TGTGCCAGCAGCTCGAGCGGAATGGCCACAGATACGCAGTATTTT
cdr3_aa: CASSSSGMATDTQYF

clone_size: -
d_call: -
j_call: TRBJ2-7
v_call: TRBV7-8
cdr3_nt: TGTGCCAGCAGTCTAGCTAATGGGCAGATCTCCTACGAGCAGTACTTC
cdr3_aa: CASSLANGQISYEQYF

clone_size: -
d_call: -
j_call: TRBJ1-1
v_call: TRBV5-1
cdr3_nt: TGCGCCAGCAGCCGTTCCCAGGGGACGAACACTGAAGCTTTCTTT
cdr3_aa: CASSRSQGTNTEAFF

clone_size: once
d_call: -
j_call: TRBJ2-5
v_call: TRBV15
cdr3_nt: TGTGCCACCAGCAGAGAACGTGGACAGTGGGAGACCCAGTACTTC
cdr3_aa: CATSRERGQWETQYF

clone_size: -
d_call: TRBD1
j_call: TRBJ1-5
v_call: TRBV10-3
cdr3_nt: TGTGCCATCAGATTGGACAGGTCCCAGCCCCAGCATTTT
cdr3_aa: CAIRLDRSQPQHF